A single sample is the source of the 7 T cell receptor beta chains below, sequenced in a study of response to subunit inactivated influenza vaccine. TCRdb analysed the RT-PCR reads with MiXCR anew, one entry per CDR3 protein. The data contain 800,000 to 1,000,000 distinct CDR3 sequences, 21% of them singletons. Sequencing was performed on PBMCs from blood, taken around 5 days after vaccination. These receptors all come from a man aged 50 to 59 who received an inactivated influenza vaccine.

This clonotype was found a few times. The chain links TRBV5-1 to TRBJ2-3; possible D gene TRBD2, 6 bases. The CDR3 loop spans 14 amino acids. CDR1 is SGHRS and CDR2 is YFSETQ in the germline V gene. V lost 6 bases and J lost 2, with 13 bases in between. The CDR3 coding sequence is TGCGCCAGCACCGGGGGTTTGACCACAGATACGCAGTATTTT. It yields the protein CASTGGLTTDTQYF.

This chain uses TRBV5-1 with TRBJ1-2; D not resolved. Germline lookup yields CDR1 SGHRS and CDR2 YFSETQ. CDR3 length equals 14 residues. The V and J ends lost 1 base and 6 bases respectively, with 13 bases between them. The CDR3 loop is CASSLQDGSHGYTF. The CDR3, as DNA: TGCGCCAGCAGCTTGCAGGACGGGAGTCATGGCTACACCTTC.

The V call is TRBV7-2, the J call TRBJ1-2; 7 positions match TRBD1. In germline, CDR1 is SGHTA, CDR2 FQGNSA. The CDR3 loop spans 14 amino acids. The trim removed 4 bases at V and 0 bases at J, leaving 2 bases unmatched. CDR3 protein: CASSWGQSNYGYTF. In DNA, the CDR3 is TGTGCCAGCAGCTGGGGACAGTCTAACTATGGCTACACCTTC.

CDR3 DNA: TGTGCCAGCAGCTTACGGGGGGCGTTGTTAGTGAACACTGAAGCTTTCTTT. Translation gives CASSLRGALLVNTEAFF. The gene calls are TRBV7-2 and TRBJ1-1; a possible D gene is TRBD1 (6 bases). Germline V gene lookup returns CDR1 SGHTA and CDR2 FQGNSA. The CDR3 spans 17 residues. V lost 2 bases and J 0 bases, leaving 16 bases between the germline ends. Full variable domain (remainder filled in from reference TRBV7-2 and TRBJ1-1): GAGVSQSPSNKVTEKGKDVELRCDPISGHTALYWYRQSLGQGLEFLIYFQGNSAPDKSGLPSDRFSAERTGGSVSTLTIQRTQQEDSAVYLCASSLRGALLVNTEAFFGQGTRLTVV.

This clonotype was found a few times. The chain carries TRBV18 and TRBJ2-1; 11 bases align to TRBD2. The CDR3 extends over 17 amino acids. Germline V gene data show CDR1 as KGHSH and CDR2 as LQKENI. The junction had 9 bases not matched to a gene; V was cut back by 5 bases and J by 3 bases. This CDR3 is CASSSLTSGDRYNEQFF. The CDR3 bases are TGTGCCAGCTCATCACTGACTAGCGGGGACCGCTACAATGAGCAGTTCTTC.

The V and J genes are TRBV7-2 and TRBJ2-4, with TRBD2 identical over 9 bases. With 2 bases clipped from V and 7 bases from J, the junction kept 6 bases outside the gene matches. Germline V gene data show CDR1 as SGHTA and CDR2 as FQGNSA. CDR3 length: 15 residues. This CDR3 reads CASSLQAGGQNIQYF. Written as DNA, the CDR3 is TGTGCCAGCAGCTTACAAGCGGGAGGTCAGAACATTCAGTACTTC.

This clonotype showed up just a few times. CDR3 in amino acids: CAWNMDRACYGYTF. DNA of the CDR3: TGTGCCTGGAACATGGACAGGGCGTGCTATGGCTACACCTTC. The rearrangement joins TRBV30 to TRBJ1-2, with 8 bases aligning to TRBD1. CDR1 is GTSNPN and CDR2 is SVGIG in the germline V gene (reference sequence). This CDR3 region has 14 residues. Trimming cost V 4 bases and J 4 bases; bases outside gene matches: 8. The full variable domain, rest sourced from reference TRBV30 and TRBJ1-2, is SQTIHQWPATLVQPVGSPLSLECTVEGTSNPNLYWYRQAAGRGLQLLFYSVGIGQISSEVPQNLSASRPQDRQFILSSKKLLLSDSGFYLCAWNMDRACYGYTFGSGTRLTVV.